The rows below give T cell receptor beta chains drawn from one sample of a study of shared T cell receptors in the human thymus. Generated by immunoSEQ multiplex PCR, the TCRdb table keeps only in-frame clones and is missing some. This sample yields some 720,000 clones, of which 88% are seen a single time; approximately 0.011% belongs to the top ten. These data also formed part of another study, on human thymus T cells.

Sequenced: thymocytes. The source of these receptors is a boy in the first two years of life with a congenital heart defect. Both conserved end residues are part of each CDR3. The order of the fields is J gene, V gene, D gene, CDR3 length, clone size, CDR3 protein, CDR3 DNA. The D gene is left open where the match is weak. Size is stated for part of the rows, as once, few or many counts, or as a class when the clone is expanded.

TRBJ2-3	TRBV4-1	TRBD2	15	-	CASSPGTSPTDTQYF	TGCGCCAGCAGCCCCGGGACTAGCCCCACAGATACGCAGTATTTT
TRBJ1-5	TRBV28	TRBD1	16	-	CASSPRTGGTYQPQHF	TGTGCCAGCAGTCCCCGGACAGGGGGCACTTATCAGCCCCAGCATTTT
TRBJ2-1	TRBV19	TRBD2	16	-	CASSISGTSAYNEQFF	TGTGCCAGTAGTATCTCCGGGACTAGCGCCTACAATGAGCAGTTCTTC
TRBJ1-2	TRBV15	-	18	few	CATSRVRGVGTTDYGYTF	TGTGCCACCAGCAGAGTTCGAGGGGTTGGGACAACGGACTATGGCTACACCTTC
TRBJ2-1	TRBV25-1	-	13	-	CASRGGGAAEQFF	TGTGCCAGCAGGGGAGGGGGAGCGGCTGAGCAGTTCTTC
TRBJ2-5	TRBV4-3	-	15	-	CASSPVRAGKETQYF	TGCGCCAGCAGCCCTGTAAGGGCGGGAAAAGAGACCCAGTACTTC
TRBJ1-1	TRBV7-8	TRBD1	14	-	CASSFHPVSDRAFF	TGTGCCAGCAGCTTTCACCCTGTGTCGGACAGGGCTTTCTTT
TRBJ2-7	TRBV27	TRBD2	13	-	CASTASGSEEQYF	TGTGCCAGCACGGCTAGCGGGAGTGAGGAGCAGTACTTC
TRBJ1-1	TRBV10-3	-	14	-	CAISSGTPWTEAFF	TGTGCCATCAGTTCCGGGACTCCATGGACTGAAGCTTTCTTT
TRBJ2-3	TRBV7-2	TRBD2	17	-	CASSLFGMGLASDTQYF	TGTGCCAGCAGCTTATTCGGGATGGGACTAGCATCAGATACGCAGTATTTT
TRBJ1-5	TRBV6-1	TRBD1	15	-	CASSLQGTSNQPQHF	TGTGCCAGCAGCTTACAGGGGACTAGCAATCAGCCCCAGCATTTT
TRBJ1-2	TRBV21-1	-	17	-	CASSKSWTGLRGYGYTF	TGTGCCAGCAGCAAAAGCTGGACAGGGCTGAGGGGCTATGGCTACACCTTC
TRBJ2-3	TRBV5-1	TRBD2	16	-	CASSPASGSSTDTQYF	TGCGCCAGCAGCCCGGCTAGCGGGAGTAGCACAGATACGCAGTATTTT
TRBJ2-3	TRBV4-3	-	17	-	CASSQVGAGQSTDTQYF	TGCGCCAGCAGCCAAGTTGGGGCAGGCCAAAGCACAGATACGCAGTATTTT
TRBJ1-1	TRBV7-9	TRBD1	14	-	CASSDHRGWPEAFF	TGTGCCAGCAGCGATCACAGGGGGTGGCCTGAAGCTTTCTTT
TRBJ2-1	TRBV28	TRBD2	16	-	CASSPGTSGSSGEQFF	TGTGCCAGCAGCCCCGGGACTAGCGGGAGTAGTGGTGAGCAGTTCTTC
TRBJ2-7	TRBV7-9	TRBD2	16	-	CASSLGLAGGPDEQYF	TGTGCCAGCAGCTTAGGGCTAGCGGGAGGGCCCGACGAGCAGTACTTC
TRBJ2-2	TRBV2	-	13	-	CASSETLTGELFF	TGTGCCAGCAGTGAAACTCTCACCGGGGAGCTGTTTTTT
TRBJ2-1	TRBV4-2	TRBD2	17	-	CASSRLPGLAGGNEQFF	TGTGCCAGCAGCCGGCTACCCGGACTAGCGGGAGGCAATGAGCAGTTCTTC
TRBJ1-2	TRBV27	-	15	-	CASSPIQGRSYGYTF	TGTGCCAGCAGTCCCATACAGGGCAGGAGCTATGGCTACACCTTC
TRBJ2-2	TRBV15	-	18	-	CATSRDSQRRPNTGELFF	TGTGCCACCAGCAGAGATAGTCAGAGGAGACCGAACACCGGGGAGCTGTTTTTT
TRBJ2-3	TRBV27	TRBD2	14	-	CASSLRDYPHTQYF	TGTGCCAGCAGTTTACGGGACTACCCTCATACGCAGTATTTT
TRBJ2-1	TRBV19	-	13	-	CASSGGAICEQFF	TGTGCCAGTAGTGGGGGCGCGATTTGTGAGCAGTTCTTC
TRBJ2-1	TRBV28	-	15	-	CASSLRRAPYNEQFF	TGTGCCAGCAGTTTACGGCGGGCCCCCTACAATGAGCAGTTCTTC
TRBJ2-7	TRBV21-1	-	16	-	CASSKVGPDREGEQYF	TGTGCCAGCAGCAAAGTGGGTCCCGACAGGGAAGGCGAGCAGTACTTC
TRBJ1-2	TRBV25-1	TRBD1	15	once	CASSGRDRVPYGYTF	TGTGCCAGCAGTGGCCGGGACAGGGTCCCATATGGCTACACCTTC
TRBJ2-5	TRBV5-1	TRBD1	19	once	CASSLRRRPGQGAQETQYF	TGCGCCAGCAGCTTGCGGAGACGTCCGGGACAGGGGGCCCAAGAGACCCAGTACTTC
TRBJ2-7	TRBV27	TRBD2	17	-	CASSCPPTSGSSYEQYF	TGTGCCAGCAGTTGCCCCCCGACTAGCGGGTCTTCCTACGAGCAGTACTTC
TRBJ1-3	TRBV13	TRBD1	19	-	CASSLGLRDRGNSGNTIYF	TGTGCCAGCAGCTTAGGTCTCCGGGACAGAGGAAACTCTGGAAACACCATATATTTT
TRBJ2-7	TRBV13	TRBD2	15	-	CASSLRGGSSSEQYF	TGTGCCAGCAGCTTAAGGGGCGGGAGCTCCTCCGAGCAGTACTTC
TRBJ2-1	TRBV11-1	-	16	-	CASSPTTGLPYNEQFF	TGTGCCAGCAGCCCAACAACGGGACTGCCCTACAATGAGCAGTTCTTC
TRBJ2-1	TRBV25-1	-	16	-	CASSESGGASYNEQFF	TGTGCCAGCAGTGAATCGGGCGGGGCCTCCTACAATGAGCAGTTCTTC
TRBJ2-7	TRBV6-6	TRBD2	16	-	CASSYGTSGSIYEQYF	TGTGCCAGCAGTTACGGGACTAGCGGGAGTATCTACGAGCAGTACTTC
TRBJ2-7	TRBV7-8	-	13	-	CASSLRRGGEQYF	TGTGCCAGCAGCTTACGGAGGGGAGGCGAGCAGTACTTC
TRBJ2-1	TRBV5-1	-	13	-	CASSPTGGDEQFF	TGCGCCAGCAGCCCCACAGGAGGGGATGAGCAGTTCTTC
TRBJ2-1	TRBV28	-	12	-	CASTPKFGEQFF	TGTGCCAGCACCCCAAAGTTTGGCGAGCAGTTCTTC
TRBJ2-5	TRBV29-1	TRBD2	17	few	CSVVSSGSGRGGETQYF	TGCAGCGTTGTTTCGTCGGGTAGCGGGAGGGGTGGTGAGACCCAGTACTTC
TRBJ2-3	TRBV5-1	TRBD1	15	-	CASSWTGGASDTQYF	TGCGCCAGCAGCTGGACAGGGGGCGCATCAGATACGCAGTATTTT
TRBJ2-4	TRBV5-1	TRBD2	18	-	CASSAGTSGMTAKNIQYF	TGCGCCAGCAGCGCGGGGACTAGCGGGATGACAGCCAAAAACATTCAGTACTTC
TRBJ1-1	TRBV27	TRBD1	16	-	CASSLSGTGMNTEAFF	TGTGCCAGCAGTTTATCCGGGACAGGCATGAACACTGAAGCTTTCTTT
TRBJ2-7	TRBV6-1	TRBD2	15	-	CASRRWTSGSYEQYF	TGTGCCAGCAGGAGATGGACTAGCGGCTCCTACGAGCAGTACTTC
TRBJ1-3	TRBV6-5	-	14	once	CASSQQGAGNTIYF	TGTGCCAGCAGTCAACAGGGAGCGGGAAACACCATATATTTT
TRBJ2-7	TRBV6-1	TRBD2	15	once	CASSGLAGENYEQYF	TGTGCCAGCAGTGGGCTTGCGGGAGAGAACTACGAGCAGTACTTC
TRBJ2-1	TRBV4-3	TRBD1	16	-	CASSQEGGLGRNEQFF	TGCGCCAGCAGCCAAGAAGGGGGCCTGGGCCGGAATGAGCAGTTCTTC